The clone carrying this T cell receptor (beta chain) has a count of ten or more. Its antigen is unidentified. The data derive from a study of response to subunit inactivated influenza vaccine. Study-wide results and caveats: Authors suggested each seasonal influenza vaccination recruits few new T cells.

One entry per CDR3 protein, called by TCRdb with MiXCR from the RT-PCR reads. The repertoire includes around 850,000 distinct CDR3 sequences, 18% of them detected once, and under 13% sits in the top ten. Per germline, CDR1 SGHRS and CDR2 YFSETQ. The CDR3 covers 14 residues. The ends were cut back, 7 bases at V and 2 bases at J, with 14 bases in the middle. This TCR was sampled from a man over 45 who received an inactivated influenza vaccine. This material consisted of PBMCs from blood, taken about 5 days after vaccination. This chain joins TRBV5-1 and TRBJ2-3; no firm D call. The CDR3 loop reads CASLPEPPTDTQYF. CDR3 coding DNA: TGCGCCAGCTTACCCGAGCCGCCCACAGATACGCAGTATTTT.